This TCR beta chain comes out of a study of beta chain features in type 1 diabetes listed by TCRdb under 2018. In the study overall: No differences in mean age, gender distribution, total cell number or subset yield were found between patients and healthy donors. A total of over 95,000,000 sorted cells were examined across all samples, and RNA yield correlated strongly with the number of cells per subset. The study compared TCRB repertoires of sorted circulating CD4+ T cell subsets between recently diagnosed type 1 diabetes patients and matched healthy donors. Whereas all 30 or so donors provided naive and central memory subsets, regulatory and stem cell-like memory subsets were isolated from just 8 patients and about eight healthy donors. General findings and caveats noted by the study authors: Naive, central memory and regulatory TCRB repertoires appeared to be more similar among patients than among healthy donors. PCR might favor shorter templates, but patient and control samples were amplified and corrected together, so any skew would affect both groups equally. In all four CD4+ subsets, TCRB CDR3 length was moderately but significantly shorter in type 1 diabetes patients. Because cDNA was sequenced instead of genomic DNA, activated cells with high expression could be over-represented, although the groups did not differ in activation or CD3 levels. Because small numbers of individuals were included in the HLA sub-analyses, any influence of HLA type on TCRB rearrangement was left unresolved. Fewer insertions and more nucleotide deletions at VDJ recombination sites were observed in patients with type 1 diabetes, implying thymic rearrangement abnormalities.

On this clone itself: The target of this receptor is not known. No qualities accompany the bases; no much larger clone lies one base away.

From the germline V gene (reference sequence), CDR1 is SGHKS and CDR2 is YYEKEE. V and J are trimmed by 4 bases and 1 base, and the gene matches miss 4 bases of the junction. The CDR3 covers 16 residues, taking in both the cysteine and the phenylalanine. Only the CDR3 region is kept as DNA, spanning 48 bases read in frame from base 1. The High Capacity cDNA Reverse Transcription Kit was used to reverse transcribe all of the isolated RNA, meaning that expressed TCRB transcripts were what got sequenced. Deep immunoSEQ sequencing was applied to naive, central memory and regulatory T cell samples, giving an average of about 3.6 million total reads per sample. Sorted cells were lysed in RLT buffer and RNA was extracted with DNase-treated RNeasy Micro or Mini kits, depending on cell number. Each cell subset was processed on its own to prevent cross-contamination, while patient and healthy donor samples were processed together. The immunoSEQ multiplex PCR was used to amplify TCRB sequences from cDNA, yielding 87-bp fragments that span the CDR3 region. Sequencing of the amplicons was performed on the Illumina HiSeq platform. Per the original workflow: Synthetic template baselines were used to correct PCR bias computationally, reads within Hamming distance 2 were collapsed, and singletons that could not be merged were discarded. By aligning reads against IMGT, V, D and J genes, CDR3 length, and insertions or deletions at six rearrangement sites were assigned. Within each subset, clonotype counts were normalized to sorted cell number, after which true diversity and Gini coefficients were computed with the tcR R package. Repertoire sharing was quantified using the overlap coefficient calculated on TCRB nucleotide sequences. Out-of-frame TCRB sequences from naive cells were analyzed as a proxy for the pre-selection repertoire. TCRdb provides this immuneACCESS table in a form limited to in-frame rearrangements. Some clones are lacking; in checked studies, under half of them reflect an unresolved V gene, and why the rest are absent is not known. That table is the source of V, J and clone size, and D and trimming were worked out from the DNA. The sample data list roughly 230,000 clones, and about 10% of these were observed just once. The ten top clones hold around 0.037% of the sample.

Each donor gave one peripheral blood draw, roughly 110 mL on average, collected into heparinised tubes. A BD FACSAria II and a panel including CD45RO, CCR7, CD25, CD127, CD95 and CD27 were used to sort naive, central memory, regulatory and stem cell-like memory CD4+ T cells. A purity above 95% was achieved for all sorted populations. PBMCs were isolated right away by Lymphoprep density gradient centrifugation and were stained directly, without culture. Samples were stained and sorted in pairs, with one healthy donor and one patient per experiment, so that batch effects were minimized. The sequence was collected from a woman under 30 in good health. Material for sequencing was naive CD4+ T cells from blood. Reading the label with the study, this specimen's cell subset or site is: true naive CD4+ T cells. The chain is assembled from TRBV5-5 and TRBJ2-2; 10 central bases correspond to TRBD1. The CDR3 region: CASSRGQGLNTGELFF. The DNA is TGTGCCAGCAGCCGGGGACAGGGGTTGAACACCGGGGAGCTGTTTTTT. The full variable domain, completed from the reference TRBV5-5 and TRBJ2-2 proteins outside the CDR3, reads DAGVTQSPTHLIKTRGQQVTLRCSPISGHKSVSWYQQVLGQGPQFIFQYYEKEERGRGNFPDRFSARQFPNYSSELNVNALLLGDSALYLCASSRGQGLNTGELFFGEGSRLTVL.